This is a list of T cell receptor beta chains from one sample in a study of blood T cell repertoires in COVID-19. The table came from immunoSEQ multiplex PCR; TCRdb's copy has only in-frame clones and leaves some out. The profile shows approximately 250,000 clones, over 80% of them singletons. Sequencing used peripheral blood. All receptors derive from a woman in her 70s with COVID-19, enrolled during active disease. Both conserved end residues are part of each CDR3. D genes are given only for firm matches. Not every row has a clone size; where given, it reads once, few, many or a size class.

j_call,clone_size,d_call,v_call,cdr3_nt,cdr3_aa
TRBJ2-1,NA,NA,TRBV5-3,TGTGCCAGAAGCTTGTCGGGGAACTCCTACAATGAGCAGTTCTTC,CARSLSGNSYNEQFF
TRBJ2-5,NA,NA,TRBV6-5,TGTGCCAGCAGCTCGCTACAAGAGACCCAGTACTTC,CASSSLQETQYF
TRBJ1-4,NA,NA,TRBV19,TGTGCCAGTAGTATGGGGGCAATTGAAAAACTGTTTTTT,CASSMGAIEKLFF
TRBJ2-7,NA,NA,TRBV5-1,TGCGCCAGCAGCTTGGTTAGCGGCTACGAGCAGTACTTC,CASSLVSGYEQYF
TRBJ1-4,NA,NA,TRBV9,TGTGCCAGCAGCCCCGCGGGGGCGACTAATGAAAAACTGTTTTTT,CASSPAGATNEKLFF
TRBJ2-1,NA,NA,TRBV18,TGTGCCAGCTCACCTGGAGAGGGCTCCTACAATGAGCAGTTCTTC,CASSPGEGSYNEQFF
TRBJ1-5,NA,TRBD1,TRBV28,TGTGCCAGCAGTCCCGGACAGGGGGATAGCCAGCCCCAGCATTTT,CASSPGQGDSQPQHF
TRBJ1-1,NA,TRBD1,TRBV18,TGTGCCAGCTCACCACGGGCACAAACAGGGGGATACACTGAAGCTTTCTTT,CASSPRAQTGGYTEAFF
TRBJ1-4,NA,TRBD1,TRBV12-3/TRBV12-4,TGTGCCAGCAGTCGACAGGGAGGAGAAAAACTGTTTTTT,CASSRQGGEKLFF
TRBJ1-1,NA,TRBD1,TRBV14,TGTGCCAGCAGCCAAGTTACAGGGGGAGACACTGAAGCTTTCTTT,CASSQVTGGDTEAFF
TRBJ2-7,once,TRBD2,TRBV7-9,TGTGCCAGCAGCGGGACTAGCGGGAGGTTTGAACAGTACTTC,CASSGTSGRFEQYF
TRBJ1-2,NA,TRBD1,TRBV18,TGTGCCAGCTCACCCGTCGATTCTGGGACAGGAGTGGATGGCTACACCTTC,CASSPVDSGTGVDGYTF
TRBJ2-7,NA,NA,TRBV9,TGTGCCAGCAGCGTAGAGGGGAGGAGCTCCTACGAGCAGTACTTC,CASSVEGRSSYEQYF
TRBJ2-2,NA,NA,TRBV5-4,TGTGCCAGCAGCTCTGAGGGTATAAGCGGGGAGCTGTTTTTT,CASSSEGISGELFF
TRBJ2-7,NA,TRBD1,TRBV11-3,TGTGCCAGCAGTAGAGCCGGGACAGGGGTCTCCTACGAGCAGTACTTC,CASSRAGTGVSYEQYF